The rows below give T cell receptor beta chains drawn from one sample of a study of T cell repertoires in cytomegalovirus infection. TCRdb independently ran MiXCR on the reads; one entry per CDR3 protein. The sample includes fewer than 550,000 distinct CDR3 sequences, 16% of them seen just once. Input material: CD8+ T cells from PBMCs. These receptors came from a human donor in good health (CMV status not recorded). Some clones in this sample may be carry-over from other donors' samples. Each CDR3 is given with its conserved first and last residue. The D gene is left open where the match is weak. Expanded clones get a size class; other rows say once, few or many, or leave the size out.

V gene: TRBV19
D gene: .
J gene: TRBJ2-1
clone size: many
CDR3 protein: CASRADSPYNEQFF
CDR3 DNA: TGTGCCAGTAGGGCGGACAGTCCCTACAATGAGCAGTTCTTC

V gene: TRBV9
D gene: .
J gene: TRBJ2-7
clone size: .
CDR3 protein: CASSVNGAREQYF
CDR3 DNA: TGTGCCAGCAGCGTTAACGGGGCGAGGGAGCAGTACTTC

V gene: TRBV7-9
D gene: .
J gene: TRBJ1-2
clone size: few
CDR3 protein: CASSSLFVKDGYTF
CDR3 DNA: TGTGCCAGCAGCTCCCTCTTTGTTAAGGATGGCTACACCTTC

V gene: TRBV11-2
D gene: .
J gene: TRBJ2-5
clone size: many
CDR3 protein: CASSLDRSGPYQETQYF
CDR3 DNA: TGTGCCAGCAGCTTAGATCGAAGCGGGCCCTACCAAGAGACCCAGTACTTC

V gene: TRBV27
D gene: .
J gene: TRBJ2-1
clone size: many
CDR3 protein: CASWHGRSYNEQFF
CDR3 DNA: TGTGCCAGCTGGCACGGACGTTCCTACAATGAGCAGTTCTTC

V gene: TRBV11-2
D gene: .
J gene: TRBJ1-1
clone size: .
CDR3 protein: CASSTSPRGNTEAFF
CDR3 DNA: TGTGCCAGCAGCACCTCTCCGAGGGGGAACACTGAAGCTTTCTTT

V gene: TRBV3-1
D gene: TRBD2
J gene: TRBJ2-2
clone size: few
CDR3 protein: CASSQITKRKAGGPYMPNTGELFF
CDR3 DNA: TGTGCCAGCAGCCAGATTACCAAGAGAAAAGCGGGGGGACCCTATATGCCGAACACCGGGGAGCTGTTTTTT

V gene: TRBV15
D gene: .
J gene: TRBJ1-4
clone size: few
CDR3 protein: CATRANEKLFF
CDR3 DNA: TGTGCCACCCGGGCTAATGAAAAACTGTTTTTT

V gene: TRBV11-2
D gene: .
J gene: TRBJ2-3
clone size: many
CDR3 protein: CASSSPWDGTDTQYF
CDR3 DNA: TGTGCCAGCAGCTCCCCTTGGGACGGCACAGATACGCAGTATTTT

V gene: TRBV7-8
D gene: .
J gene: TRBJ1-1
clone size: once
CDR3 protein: CASSSVPGGSDTEAFF
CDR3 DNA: TGTGCCAGCAGCAGCGTTCCGGGGGGCTCGGACACTGAAGCTTTCTTT

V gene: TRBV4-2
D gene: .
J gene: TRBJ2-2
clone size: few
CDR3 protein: CASSQDRTGELFF
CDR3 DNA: TGTGCCAGCAGCCAAGATCGAACGGGGGAGCTGTTTTTT

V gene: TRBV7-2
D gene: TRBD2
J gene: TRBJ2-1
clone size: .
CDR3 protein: CARSLGTSGRNEHFF
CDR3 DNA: TGTGCCAGAAGCCTCGGGACTAGCGGGAGGAATGAGCATTTCTTC

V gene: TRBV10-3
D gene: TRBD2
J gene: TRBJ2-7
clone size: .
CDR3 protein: CTISEPERGPGQVQYF
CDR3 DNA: TGTACCATCAGTGAGCCGGAGCGGGGTCCGGGGCAGGTGCAGTACTTC

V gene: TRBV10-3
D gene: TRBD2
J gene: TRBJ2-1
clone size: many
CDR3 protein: CAISGREGTDEQFF
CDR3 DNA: TGTGCCATCAGTGGCCGGGAGGGCACGGATGAGCAGTTCTTC

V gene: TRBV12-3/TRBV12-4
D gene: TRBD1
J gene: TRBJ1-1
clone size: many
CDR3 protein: CASSDWDRGRATEAFF
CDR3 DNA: TGTGCCAGCAGTGACTGGGACAGGGGGCGCGCAACTGAAGCTTTCTTT

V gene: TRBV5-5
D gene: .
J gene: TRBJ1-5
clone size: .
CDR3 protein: CASSLGLASNQPQHF
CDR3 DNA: TGTGCCAGCAGCTTGGGTCTGGCGAGCAATCAGCCCCAGCATTTT

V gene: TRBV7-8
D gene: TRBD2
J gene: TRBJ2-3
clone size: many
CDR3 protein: CASSSTGGLDTDTQYF
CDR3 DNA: TGTGCCAGCAGCAGTACGGGAGGCTTAGACACAGATACGCAGTATTTT

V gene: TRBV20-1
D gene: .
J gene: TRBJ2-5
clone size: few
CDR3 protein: CSAFSLLQETQYF
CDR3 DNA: TGCAGTGCTTTTAGCCTTCTCCAAGAGACCCAGTACTTC

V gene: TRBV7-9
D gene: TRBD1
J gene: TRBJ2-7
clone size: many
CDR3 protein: CASSLSDRATYEQYF
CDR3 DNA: TGTGCCAGCAGCTTATCTGACAGGGCAACCTACGAGCAGTACTTC

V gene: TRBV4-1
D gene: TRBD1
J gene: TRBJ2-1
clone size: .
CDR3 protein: CASSQVTGGNEQFF
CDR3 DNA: TGCGCCAGCAGCCAAGTCACAGGGGGCAATGAGCAGTTCTTC

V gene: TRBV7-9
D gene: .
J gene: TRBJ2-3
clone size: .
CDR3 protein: CASSPLRTDTQYF
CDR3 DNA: TGTGCCAGCAGTCCCTTGCGGACAGATACGCAGTATTTT

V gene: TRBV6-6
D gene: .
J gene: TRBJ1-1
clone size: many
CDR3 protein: CASSSGSVEAFF
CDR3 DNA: TGTGCCAGCAGTTCAGGGAGTGTTGAAGCTTTCTTT

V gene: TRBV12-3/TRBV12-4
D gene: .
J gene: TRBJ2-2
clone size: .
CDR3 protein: CASSLYRSRQITGELFF
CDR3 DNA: TGTGCCAGCAGTTTGTACCGGAGTCGCCAGATCACCGGGGAGCTGTTTTTT

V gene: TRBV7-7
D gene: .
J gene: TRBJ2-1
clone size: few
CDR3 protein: CASSLALGYNEQFF
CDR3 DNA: TGTGCCAGCAGCTTAGCGCTCGGCTACAATGAGCAGTTCTTC

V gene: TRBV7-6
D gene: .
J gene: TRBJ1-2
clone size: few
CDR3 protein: CASSPFERREAYGYTF
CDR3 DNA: TGTGCCAGCAGCCCCTTTGAACGCAGGGAGGCCTATGGCTACACCTTC

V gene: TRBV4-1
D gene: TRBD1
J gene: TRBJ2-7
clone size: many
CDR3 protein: CASSQGHTGAYEQYF
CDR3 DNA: TGCGCCAGCAGCCAAGGTCATACAGGGGCCTACGAGCAGTACTTC

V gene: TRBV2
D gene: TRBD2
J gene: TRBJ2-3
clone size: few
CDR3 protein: CARTSVGGTDTQYF
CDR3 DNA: TGTGCCCGGACTAGCGTTGGTGGGACAGATACGCAGTATTTT

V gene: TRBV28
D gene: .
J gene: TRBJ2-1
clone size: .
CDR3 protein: CASSFGIGNEQFF
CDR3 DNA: TGTGCCAGCAGTTTTGGAATAGGCAATGAGCAGTTCTTC

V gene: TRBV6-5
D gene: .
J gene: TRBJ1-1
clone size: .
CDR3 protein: CASSNRVPTEAFF
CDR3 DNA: TGTGCCAGCAGTAATCGGGTCCCCACTGAAGCTTTCTTT

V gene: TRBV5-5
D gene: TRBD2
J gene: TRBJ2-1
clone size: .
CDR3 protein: CASSFRKLAGSYNEQFF
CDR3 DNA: TGTGCCAGCAGCTTCAGGAAACTAGCGGGCTCCTACAATGAGCAGTTCTTC

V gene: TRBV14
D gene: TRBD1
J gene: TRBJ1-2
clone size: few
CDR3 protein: CASSQDRGLPYYGYTF
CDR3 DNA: TGTGCCAGCAGCCAAGACAGGGGGCTTCCCTACTATGGCTACACCTTC

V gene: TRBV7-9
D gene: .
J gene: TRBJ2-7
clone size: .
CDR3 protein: CASSLVPSSYEQYF
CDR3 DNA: TGTGCCAGCAGCTTAGTGCCAAGCTCCTACGAGCAGTACTTC

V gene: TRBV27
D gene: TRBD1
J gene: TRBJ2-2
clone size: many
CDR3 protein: CATRPLPGQDPNTGELFF
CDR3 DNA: TGTGCCACCCGCCCTTTGCCGGGACAGGACCCGAACACCGGGGAGCTGTTTTTT

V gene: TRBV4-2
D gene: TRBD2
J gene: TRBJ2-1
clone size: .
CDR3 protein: CASSQEWLAGSYNEQFF
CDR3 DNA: TGTGCCAGCAGCCAAGAATGGCTAGCGGGAAGCTACAATGAGCAGTTCTTC

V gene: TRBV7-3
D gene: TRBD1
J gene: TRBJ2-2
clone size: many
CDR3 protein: CASRTGELDTGELFF
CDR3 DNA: TGTGCCAGCAGGACAGGGGAGTTGGACACCGGGGAGCTGTTTTTT

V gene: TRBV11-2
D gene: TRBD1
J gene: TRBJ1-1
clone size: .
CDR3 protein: CASSPWDRGHTEAFF
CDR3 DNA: TGTGCCAGCAGCCCATGGGACAGGGGACACACTGAAGCTTTCTTT

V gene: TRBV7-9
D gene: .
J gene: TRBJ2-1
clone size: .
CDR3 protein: CASSSGGWGSVEQSF
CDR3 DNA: TGTGCCAGCAGTAGTGGGGGTTGGGGATCTGTTGAGCAGTCCTTC

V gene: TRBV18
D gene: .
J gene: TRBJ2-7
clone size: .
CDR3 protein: CASSPDDPGLTYEQYF
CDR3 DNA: TGTGCCAGCTCACCAGATGATCCGGGGTTAACCTACGAGCAGTACTTC

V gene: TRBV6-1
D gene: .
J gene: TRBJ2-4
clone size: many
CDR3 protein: CASSRSRTAKNIQYF
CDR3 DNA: TGTGCCAGCAGCAGATCTAGAACGGCCAAAAACATTCAGTACTTC

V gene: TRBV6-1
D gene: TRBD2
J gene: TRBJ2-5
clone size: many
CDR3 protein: CASNLAGEEGQETQYF
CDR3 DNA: TGTGCCAGCAATCTAGCGGGAGAAGAAGGCCAAGAGACCCAGTACTTC

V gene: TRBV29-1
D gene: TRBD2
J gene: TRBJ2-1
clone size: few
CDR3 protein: CSVERRGALNEQFF
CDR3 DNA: TGCAGCGTTGAAAGGCGGGGGGCGTTGAATGAGCAGTTCTTC

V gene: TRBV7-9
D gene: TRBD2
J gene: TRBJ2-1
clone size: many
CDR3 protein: CASSSSLGLAGVYNEQFF
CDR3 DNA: TGTGCCAGCAGCTCTTCACTCGGACTAGCGGGAGTCTACAATGAGCAGTTCTTC

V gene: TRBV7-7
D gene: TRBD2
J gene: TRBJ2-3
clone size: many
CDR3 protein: CASSLDAGAPTDTQYF
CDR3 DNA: TGTGCTAGCAGCTTAGACGCGGGAGCCCCCACAGATACGCAGTATTTT

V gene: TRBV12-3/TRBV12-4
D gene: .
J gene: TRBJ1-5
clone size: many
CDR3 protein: CASSLTLEGYQPQHF
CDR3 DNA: TGTGCCAGCAGTTTGACCCTGGAGGGGTATCAGCCCCAGCATTTT

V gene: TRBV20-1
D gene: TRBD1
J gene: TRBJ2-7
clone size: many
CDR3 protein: CSARDQQGDTYEQYF
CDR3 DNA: TGCAGTGCTAGAGATCAACAGGGGGACACCTACGAGCAGTACTTC

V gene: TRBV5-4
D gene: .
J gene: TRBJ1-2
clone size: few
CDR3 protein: CASRYDSPNYGYTF
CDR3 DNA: TGTGCCAGCAGATATGACAGCCCTAACTATGGCTACACCTTC

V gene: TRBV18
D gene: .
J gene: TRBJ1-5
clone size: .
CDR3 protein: CASSPRDGFYQPQHF
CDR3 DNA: TGTGCCAGCTCACCACGGGATGGATTTTATCAGCCCCAGCATTTT

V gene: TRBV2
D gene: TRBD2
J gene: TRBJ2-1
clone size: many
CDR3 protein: CASSPWWSGGRFESSYNEQFF
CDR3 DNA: TGTGCCAGCAGTCCCTGGTGGAGCGGGGGGCGATTCGAAAGCTCCTACAATGAGCAGTTCTTC